Shown below are 9 T cell receptor beta chains from a single sample sequenced in a study of shared clonotypes between healthy human individuals. Libraries were prepared by immunoSEQ multiplex PCR; TCRdb keeps only in-frame clonotypes and omits some of them. In the table there are over a million clones, around 95% of which are singletons. Sequenced input: naive CD4+ T cells sorted from blood. Subset of the sample: CD45RA+ positively selected. Receptor source: a man aged 30-40 years in good health.

The chain links TRBV28 to TRBJ2-7; D uncertain. This CDR3 spans 15 amino acids. Trimming left V 4 bases short and J 9 bases short, with 22 bases between. Germline V gene data show CDR1 as MDHEN and CDR2 as SYDVKM. CDR3 amino acids: CASSSDGQFLRGQYF. In nucleotides, the CDR3 is TGTGCCAGCAGTTCGGACGGCCAGTTCCTACGAGGGCAGTACTTC.

The chain combines TRBV15 with TRBJ2-7; 7 bases agree with TRBD2. The CDR3 has 16 amino acids. The V gene end was trimmed by 5 bases and the J gene end by 1 base; junction bases not matched to a gene: 11. Germline V gene sequence: CDR1 LNHNV, CDR2 YYDKDF (reference sequence). CDR3 loop: CATSGGSGSLSYEQYF. The CDR3, as DNA: TGTGCCACCAGCGGCGGGAGTGGTTCTTTATCCTACGAGCAGTACTTC.

Regarding this clone: Other nucleotide sequences from this sample produce the same CDR3. This rearrangement joins TRBV5-5 to TRBJ2-3; 7 positions match TRBD2. Germline lookup yields CDR1 SGHKS and CDR2 YYEKEE (reference sequence). V gave up 0 bases and J gave up 0 bases; unmatched junction bases: 1. This CDR3 spans 15 amino acids. In nucleotides, the CDR3 is TGTGCCAGCAGCTTGGCTAGCGGAAGCACAGATACGCAGTATTTT. Protein: CASSLASGSTDTQYF.

This clone was observed a single time. The V gene is TRBV6-5, the J gene TRBJ2-1; maybe TRBD2 (5 bases). Germline V CDR1 and CDR2: MNHEY, SVGAGI. V was pared by 0 bases and J by 4 bases, with 13 bases between. There are 16 residues in the CDR3. The CDR3 bases are TGTGCCAGCAGTTACTCACCTAGCCTAGAATACAATGAGCAGTTCTTC. Amino acids: CASSYSPSLEYNEQFF.

The chain employs TRBV7-8 and TRBJ2-1, with D possibly matching TRBD2 (6 bases). The CDR3 length is 17 residues. The V end lost 3 bases, the J end lost 7 bases, and 22 bases lay between the germline ends. Germline assignment: CDR1 SGHVS and CDR2 FQNEAQ. CDR3 loop: CASSFSPGLQKGNEQFF. The CDR3 DNA reads TGTGCCAGCAGCTTTAGTCCGGGACTTCAAAAGGGGAATGAGCAGTTCTTC.

The chain recombines TRBV29-1 with TRBJ2-7; tentative D call: TRBD2 (5 bases). CDR3 length: 15 amino acids. Germline loops: CDR1 SQVTM, CDR2 ANQGSEA. V dropped 4 bases and J dropped 3 bases, with 19 bases sitting between them. The CDR3 nucleotides are TGCAGCGTTGCTCTAGCTGGTGGCGTGATCTACGAGCAGTACTTC. Protein product: CSVALAGGVIYEQYF.

The CDR3 loop reads CASSPWPFEQYF. The CDR3 bases are TGTGCCAGCAGCCCCTGGCCGTTCGAGCAGTACTTC. The chain employs TRBV7-9 and TRBJ2-7; D is undetermined. Germline V CDR1 and CDR2: SEHNR, FQNEAQ (reference sequence). V was shortened by 5 bases and J by 6 bases, with 11 bases between the two germline ends. There are 12 residues in the CDR3.

The chain couples TRBV5-1 to TRBJ2-1; D is undetermined. Germline V gene data show CDR1 as SGHRS and CDR2 as YFSETQ. This CDR3 contains 14 residues. V dropped 0 bases and J dropped 4 bases, with 8 bases sitting between them. In nucleotides, the CDR3 is TGCGCCAGCAGCTTGGCTGGCGTTTACAATGAGCAGTTCTTC. Translating gives CASSLAGVYNEQFF. Supplemented by reference TRBV5-1 and TRBJ2-1, the full variable domain reads KAGVTQTPRYLIKTRGQQVTLSCSPISGHRSVSWYQQTPGQGLQFLFEYFSETQRNKGNFPGRFSGRQFSNSRSEMNVSTLELGDSALYLCASSLAGVYNEQFFGPGTRLTVL.

A remark on this clone: Sequence at one end of the junction differs from germline and may be a read error. Written as DNA, the CDR3 is TGTGCCAGCAGTGAACCGCCCACTGGGCCTTTGTCCTTC. Translation gives CASSEPPTGPLSF. The genes are TRBV2 and TRBJ2-7; no clear D gene. Germline V lookup: CDR1 SNHLY, CDR2 FYNNEI. This CDR3 region has 13 residues. The full variable domain, rest sourced from reference TRBV2 and TRBJ2-7, is EPEVTQTPSHQVTQMGQEVILRCVPISNHLYFYWYRQILGQKVEFLVSFYNNEISEKSEIFDDQFSVERPDGSNFTLKIRSTKLEDSAMYFCASSEPPTGPLSFGPGTRLTVT.